This T cell receptor (beta chain) was recovered during a study of cytomegalovirus exposure and HLA in healthy donors. Study results and caveats: TCR beta chain V- and J-gene trimming was linked, in a later analysis, to a missense variant in DCLRE1C. Researchers catalogued roughly 170 TCR beta chains as cytomegalovirus-associated.

Donors showed nominal health when sampled, although they likely had unrecorded immune exposures. As to this clone: Its antigen is currently unknown.

Trimming took 5 bases from V and 6 from J; bases not matched to a gene: 4. The CDR3 spans 15 residues. The V gene's germline CDR1 is WNHNN and CDR2 SYGVQD (reference sequence). PCR involved 60 Vbeta and 13 Jbeta primers. Assay used: immunoSEQ multiplex PCR; TCRdb lists only in-frame clones, some missing. The listing records 150,000 to 250,000 clones. Material for sequencing was PBMCs. This clonotype was obtained from a boy aged 5-17 years in good health and CMV-seronegative. The chain links TRBV10-1 to TRBJ2-1, with 13 bases matching TRBD2. The CDR3 DNA reads as TGCGCCAGCAGTCTGACTAGCGGGGGGATCAATGAGCAGTTCTTC. Its protein is CASSLTSGGINEQFF.